Below, 14 T cell receptor beta chains from the same sample are listed, as sequenced in a study of spatial heterogeneity in lung cancer (dated by TCRdb to the late 2010s). On the study overall, not on this receptor specifically: The tumor nonsynonymous mutation count correlated with the number of expanded alpha and beta TCRs within the tumor.

The sample's time point label is to be understood as: sample taken at primary tumor resection. Antigens for these TCRs are unknown. Library creation used 5' RACE. Instrument used: NextSeq 500. TCRdb redid the processing of the public reads, applying fastp at Q25 and MiXCR, and retained in-frame beta chains. For every CDR3 protein sequence, its rows merge into one entry that carries the most common genes and DNA. The sample includes approximately 18,000 distinct CDR3 sequences, with 5.5% to 6% observed a single time. Of the sample, under 13% falls within the top ten clones. The sequenced sample was lung tumor tissue, obtained at surgery. These receptors all stem from a female donor with early-stage non-small cell lung cancer.

This clonotype was counted a few times. A read error may account for a junction end that differs from germline. The V and J genes are TRBV7-2 and TRBJ1-6; D ambiguous. This CDR3 contains 12 residues. Germline V gene sequence: CDR1 SGHTA, CDR2 FQGNSA. DNA of the CDR3: TGTGTCAGCAGCGCCAGGAATTCACCCCTCCACTTT. Its protein product is CVSSARNSPLHF. Full variable domain (outside the CDR3, taken from reference TRBV7-2 and TRBJ1-6): GAGVSQSPSNKVTEKGKDVELRCDPISGHTALYWYRQSLGQGLEFLIYFQGNSAPDKSGLPSDRFSAERTGGSVSTLTIQRTQQEDSAVYLCVSSARNSPLHFGNGTRLTVT.

This clonotype was picked up many times. This chain connects TRBV12-3 or TRBV12-4 to TRBJ1-5; D remains unclear. V was trimmed by 3 bases and J by 4 bases, leaving 10 bases between them. The CDR3 runs 14 residues. This chain's CDR3 is CASSFSPGNQPQHF. The CDR3 coding sequence is TGTGCCAGCAGTTTCTCCCCGGGGAATCAGCCCCAGCATTTT.

There are many counts of this clonotype. The rearrangement uses TRBV9 and TRBJ2-2; 8 bases agree with TRBD2. Germline values: CDR1 SGDLS, CDR2 YYNGEE. The CDR3 covers 15 residues. V gave up 3 bases and J gave up 4 bases; unmatched junction bases: 5. In nucleotides, the CDR3 is TGTGCCAGCAGCGGCTTAGCGGGGTTCACCGGGGAGCTGTTTTTT. This encodes CASSGLAGFTGELFF.

In its sample, this clonotype was seen many times. V and J are TRBV12-3 or TRBV12-4 and TRBJ2-1, with D perhaps matching TRBD1 (6 bases). Trimming removed 5 bases from V and 9 bases from J, with 14 bases in between. CDR3 length: 13 residues. CDR3 in amino acids: CASSVDGQLEQFF. As DNA, the CDR3 is TGTGCCAGCAGTGTGGACGGACAGCTTGAGCAGTTCTTC.

This clonotype has ten or more counts. The chain couples TRBV7-2 to TRBJ2-2; TRBD1 is a possible D gene (6 bases). The CDR3 contains 15 residues. Germline CDR1 reads SGHTA; CDR2 reads FQGNSA. Trimming removed 1 base from V and 4 bases from J, with 10 bases in between. CDR3 sequence reads: CASSLVGAVTGELFF. DNA for the CDR3: TGTGCCAGCAGCTTAGTGGGGGCAGTCACCGGGGAGCTGTTTTTT.

This clonotype appeared many times. V usage is TRBV27 and J usage is TRBJ2-1; maybe TRBD2 (5 bases). The length of the CDR3 is 14 residues. Germline V gives CDR1 MNHEY, CDR2 SMNVEV (reference sequence). The V end lost 2 bases, the J end lost 4 bases, and 9 bases lay between the germline ends. The CDR3 protein is CASSLGGSYNEQFF. In nucleotides, the CDR3 is TGTGCCAGCAGTTTAGGTGGGAGTTACAATGAGCAGTTCTTC.

The sample holds many counts of this clonotype. V is TRBV5-6 and J is TRBJ2-3; 12 bases align to TRBD2. Germline V gene lookup returns CDR1 SGHDT and CDR2 YYEEEE. This CDR3 contains 18 residues. The ends lost 2 bases at V and 2 bases at J; junction bases unmatched: 9. The CDR3 here is CASSFFGRTSGNTDTQYF. The CDR3 coding sequence is TGTGCCAGCAGCTTTTTCGGCCGGACTAGCGGGAACACAGATACGCAGTATTTT.

This clonotype was observed at least ten times. This chain joins TRBV3-1 and TRBJ2-3; the D gene is possibly TRBD2 (5 bases). CDR1 and CDR2 (germline): LGHDT, YNNKEL (reference sequence). The CDR3 covers 16 residues. V gave up 4 bases and J gave up 1 base, with 15 bases separating them. The CDR3 region has the DNA TGTGCCAGCAGCCGCAGGACTTTGTCAGGCACAGATACGCAGTATTTT. Translation: CASSRRTLSGTDTQYF.

This clonotype is labeled medium-sized. The V gene is TRBV9, the J gene TRBJ2-1; D is perhaps TRBD1 or TRBD2 (5 bases each). Germline V gives CDR1 SGDLS, CDR2 YYNGEE. The CDR3 totals 16 residues. Trimming stripped 4 bases from V and 5 bases from J, with 19 bases between. The DNA of the CDR3 is TGTGCCAGCAGCCCACGTGGGGACCATTCGGACAATGAGCAGTTCTTC. Its protein is CASSPRGDHSDNEQFF. Full variable domain (rest looked up from reference TRBV9 and TRBJ2-1): DSGVTQTPKHLITATGQRVTLRCSPRSGDLSVYWYQQSLDQGLQFLIQYYNGEERAKGNILERFSAQQFPDLHSELNLSSLELGDSALYFCASSPRGDHSDNEQFFGPGTRLTVL.

There are a few counts of this clonotype. V usage is TRBV20-1 and J usage is TRBJ1-6; 9 nucleotides agree with TRBD1. The germline V gene encodes CDR1 DFQATT and CDR2 SNEGSKA (reference sequence). Trimming removed 4 bases from V and 7 bases from J; junction bases left unmatched: 8. The length of the CDR3 is 15 residues. As DNA, the CDR3 is TGCAGTGCTATCCCTAGGGGACAGGGAAATTCACCCCTCCACTTT. Residues: CSAIPRGQGNSPLHF.

In its sample, this clonotype was seen many times. This chain connects TRBV6-2 or TRBV6-3 to TRBJ2-1, with TRBD1 matching 8 bases. The CDR3 totals 15 residues. The junction had 6 bases not matched to a gene; V was cut back by 4 bases and J by 4 bases. Germline values: CDR1 MNHEY, CDR2 SVGEGT. The CDR3 spells CASSSQGVQYNEQFF. As DNA, the CDR3 is TGTGCCAGCAGTTCACAGGGGGTCCAGTACAATGAGCAGTTCTTC.

This clonotype was counted only a few times. The chain has TRBV3-1 and TRBJ1-2, with 10 bases that match TRBD1. The CDR3 is 14 amino acids. V trimming: 4 bases; J trimming: 7 bases; junction bases outside the gene matches: 6. Per the germline V gene, CDR1 is LGHDT and CDR2 is YNNKEL (reference sequence). The CDR3 reads CASSPPRTGGGYTF. The CDR3 DNA is TGTGCCAGCAGCCCTCCCCGGACAGGGGGTGGCTACACCTTC. The full variable domain, rest sourced from reference TRBV3-1 and TRBJ1-2, is DTAVSQTPKYLVTQMGNDKSIKCEQNLGHDTMYWYKQDSKKFLKIMFSYNNKELIINETVPNRFSPKSPDKAHLNLHINSLELGDSAVYFCASSPPRTGGGYTFGSGTRLTVV.

This clonotype was seen at least ten times. The J gene is TRBJ2-7, the V gene TRBV20-1, with 10 bases that match TRBD2. With 3 bases clipped from V and 7 bases from J, the junction kept 9 bases outside the gene matches. The CDR3 length is 14 residues. Germline assignment: CDR1 DFQATT and CDR2 SNEGSKA (reference sequence). CDR3 sequence (DNA): TGCAGTGCTAGTGGTCTAGCGGGAGTAGGGGAGCAGTACTTC. Translating gives CSASGLAGVGEQYF.

This clonotype has a count of ten or more. The chain employs TRBV28 and TRBJ2-1; D is perhaps TRBD2 (5 bases). The CDR3 runs to 22 residues. The germline gives CDR1 MDHEN, CDR2 SYDVKM. The V end was cut by 1 base, the J end by 1 base, with 29 bases between. The CDR3 loop reads CASSLLRPGSRISDWSYNEQFF. The CDR3 DNA is TGTGCCAGCAGTTTATTAAGGCCTGGGAGCCGAATTTCCGATTGGTCCTACAATGAGCAGTTCTTC.